The T cell receptor beta chain under discussion was sequenced for a study of vaccination effects on CD4 cells after COVID-19. Study as a whole: After expansion with viral peptide pools in the ViraFEST assay, antigen-specific CD4+ T cells were sequenced. In culture with approximately 9.5 IU/ml IL-2 and 8.5 to 10 ug/ml peptides, PBMC were grown at a few million per well.

The germline V gene encodes CDR1 MGHRA and CDR2 YSYEKL. The CDR3 sequence is 15 residues long. Trimming left V 4 bases short and J 6 bases short, with 16 bases between. In its sample, this clone was seen a few times. What it recognizes is unknown. CD4+ T cells were isolated after nine to ten days of culture. Cultures received IL-2 medium that replaced half the medium on days 3 and 7. Study conclusions and caveats: Clones from infection and from vaccination both contracted markedly late after vaccination.

Produced via immunoSEQ multiplex PCR; TCRdb's table is partial and in-frame only. The table shows roughly 34,000 clones, with about 71% occurring only once. The receptor's source is a human donor who received a COVID-19 vaccine. The genes are TRBV4-1 and TRBJ2-1, with D perhaps assigned TRBD1 or TRBD2 (5 bases each). The source material was CD4+ T cells from PBMCs cultured without peptide, sampled before COVID-19 vaccination. This CDR3 is CASSPFEGISNEQFF. For the CDR3, the DNA is TGCGCCAGCAGCCCCTTTGAGGGGATTAGCAATGAGCAGTTCTTC.